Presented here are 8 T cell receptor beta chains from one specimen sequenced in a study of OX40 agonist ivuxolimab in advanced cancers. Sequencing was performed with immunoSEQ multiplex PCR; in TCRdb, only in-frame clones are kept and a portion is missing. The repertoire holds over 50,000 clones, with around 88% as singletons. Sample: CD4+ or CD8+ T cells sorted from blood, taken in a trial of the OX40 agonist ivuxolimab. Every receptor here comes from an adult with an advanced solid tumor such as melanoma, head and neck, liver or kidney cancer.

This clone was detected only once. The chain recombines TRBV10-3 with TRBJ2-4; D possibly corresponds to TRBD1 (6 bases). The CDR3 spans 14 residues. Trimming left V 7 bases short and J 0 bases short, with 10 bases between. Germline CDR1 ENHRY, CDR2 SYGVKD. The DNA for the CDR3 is TGTGCCATCAAGGACAGTCTAGCCAAAAACATTCAGTACTTC. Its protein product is CAIKDSLAKNIQYF.

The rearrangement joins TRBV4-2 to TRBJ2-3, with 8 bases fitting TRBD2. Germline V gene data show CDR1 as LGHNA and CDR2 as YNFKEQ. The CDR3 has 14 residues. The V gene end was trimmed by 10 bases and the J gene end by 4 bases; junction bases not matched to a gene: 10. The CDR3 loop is CATGSGGPADTQYF. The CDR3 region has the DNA TGTGCCACCGGATCGGGGGGGCCAGCAGATACGCAGTATTTT.

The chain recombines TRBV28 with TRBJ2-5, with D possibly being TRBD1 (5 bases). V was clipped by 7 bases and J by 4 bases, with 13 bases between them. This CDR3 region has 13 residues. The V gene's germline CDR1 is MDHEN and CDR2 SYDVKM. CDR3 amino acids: CASTAVGRETQYF. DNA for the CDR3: TGTGCCAGCACCGCCGTGGGGCGAGAGACCCAGTACTTC.

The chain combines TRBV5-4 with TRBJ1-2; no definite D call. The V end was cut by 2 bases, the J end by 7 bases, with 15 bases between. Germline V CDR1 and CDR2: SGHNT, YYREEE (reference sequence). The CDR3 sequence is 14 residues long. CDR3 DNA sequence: TGTGCCAGCAGCTTAATATGGGAGTACGGTGGCTACACCTTC. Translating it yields CASSLIWEYGGYTF.

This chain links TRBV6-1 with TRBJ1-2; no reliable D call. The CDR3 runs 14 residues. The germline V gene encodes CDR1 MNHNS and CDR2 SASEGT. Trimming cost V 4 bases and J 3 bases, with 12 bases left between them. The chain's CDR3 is CASSGAGTYYGYTF. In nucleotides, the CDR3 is TGTGCCAGCAGTGGGGCAGGAACTTACTATGGCTACACCTTC.

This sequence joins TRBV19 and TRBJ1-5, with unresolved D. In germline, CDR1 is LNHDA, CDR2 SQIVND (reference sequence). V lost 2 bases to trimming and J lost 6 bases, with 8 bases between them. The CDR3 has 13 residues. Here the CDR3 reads CASSIWVGQPQHF. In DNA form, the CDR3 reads TGTGCCAGTAGTATATGGGTCGGTCAGCCCCAGCATTTT.

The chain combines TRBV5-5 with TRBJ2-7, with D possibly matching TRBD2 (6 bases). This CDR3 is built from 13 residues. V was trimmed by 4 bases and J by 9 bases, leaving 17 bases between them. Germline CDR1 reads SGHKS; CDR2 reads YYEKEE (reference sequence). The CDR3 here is CASSISRDSRQYF. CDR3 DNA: TGTGCCAGCAGCATATCCCGGGACTCTCGGCAGTACTTC.

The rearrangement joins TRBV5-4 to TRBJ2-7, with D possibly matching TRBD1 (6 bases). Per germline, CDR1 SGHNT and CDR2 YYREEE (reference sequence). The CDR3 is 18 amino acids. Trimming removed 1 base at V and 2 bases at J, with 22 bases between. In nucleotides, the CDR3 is TGTGCCAGCAGCTTGCATGGAGTTAGGGGGAGTATGGCCTACGAGCAGTACTTC. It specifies CASSLHGVRGSMAYEQYF. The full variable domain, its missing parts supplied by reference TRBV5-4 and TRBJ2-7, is ETGVTQSPTHLIKTRGQQVTLRCSSQSGHNTVSWYQQALGQGPQFIFQYYREEENGRGNFPPRFSGLQFPNYSSELNVNALELDDSALYLCASSLHGVRGSMAYEQYFGPGTRLTVT.